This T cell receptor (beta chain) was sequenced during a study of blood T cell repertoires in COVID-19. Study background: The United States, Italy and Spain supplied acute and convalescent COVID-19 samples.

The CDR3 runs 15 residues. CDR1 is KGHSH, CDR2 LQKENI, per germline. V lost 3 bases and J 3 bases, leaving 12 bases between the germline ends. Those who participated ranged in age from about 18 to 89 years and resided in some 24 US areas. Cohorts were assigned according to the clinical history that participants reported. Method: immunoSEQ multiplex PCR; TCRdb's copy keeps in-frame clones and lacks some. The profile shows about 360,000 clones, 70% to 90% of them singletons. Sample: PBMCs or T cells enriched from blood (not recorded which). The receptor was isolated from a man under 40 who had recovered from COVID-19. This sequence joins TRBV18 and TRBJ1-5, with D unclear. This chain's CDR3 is CASSPILQPNQPQHF. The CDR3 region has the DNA TGTGCCAGCTCACCGATCTTACAGCCCAATCAGCCCCAGCATTTT.